This T cell receptor beta chain was sequenced for a study of T cells expressing NK-cell markers. Regarding the study as a whole: Whether the expanded NKG2C+ T cell clones recognized HCMV remained unclear.

From its re-call of the 5' RACE reads, TCRdb lists each CDR3 protein once, without DNA. This sample contains about 150,000 distinct CDR3 sequences. Of note for this clonotype: Its target is not known.

CDR3 length equals 17 residues. The rearrangement uses TRBV12-3 or TRBV12-4 and TRBJ2-2; the TRBD2 assignment by TCRdb is unverifiable without DNA. The sequence was collected from a woman in her forties or fifties in good health. Material for sequencing was blood T cells: a sorted CD56 or NKG2C T cell subset, CD4+ or CD8+ T cells, or bulk PBMC T cells (not recorded which). Here the CDR3 reads CASSLIPSSRNTGELFF.